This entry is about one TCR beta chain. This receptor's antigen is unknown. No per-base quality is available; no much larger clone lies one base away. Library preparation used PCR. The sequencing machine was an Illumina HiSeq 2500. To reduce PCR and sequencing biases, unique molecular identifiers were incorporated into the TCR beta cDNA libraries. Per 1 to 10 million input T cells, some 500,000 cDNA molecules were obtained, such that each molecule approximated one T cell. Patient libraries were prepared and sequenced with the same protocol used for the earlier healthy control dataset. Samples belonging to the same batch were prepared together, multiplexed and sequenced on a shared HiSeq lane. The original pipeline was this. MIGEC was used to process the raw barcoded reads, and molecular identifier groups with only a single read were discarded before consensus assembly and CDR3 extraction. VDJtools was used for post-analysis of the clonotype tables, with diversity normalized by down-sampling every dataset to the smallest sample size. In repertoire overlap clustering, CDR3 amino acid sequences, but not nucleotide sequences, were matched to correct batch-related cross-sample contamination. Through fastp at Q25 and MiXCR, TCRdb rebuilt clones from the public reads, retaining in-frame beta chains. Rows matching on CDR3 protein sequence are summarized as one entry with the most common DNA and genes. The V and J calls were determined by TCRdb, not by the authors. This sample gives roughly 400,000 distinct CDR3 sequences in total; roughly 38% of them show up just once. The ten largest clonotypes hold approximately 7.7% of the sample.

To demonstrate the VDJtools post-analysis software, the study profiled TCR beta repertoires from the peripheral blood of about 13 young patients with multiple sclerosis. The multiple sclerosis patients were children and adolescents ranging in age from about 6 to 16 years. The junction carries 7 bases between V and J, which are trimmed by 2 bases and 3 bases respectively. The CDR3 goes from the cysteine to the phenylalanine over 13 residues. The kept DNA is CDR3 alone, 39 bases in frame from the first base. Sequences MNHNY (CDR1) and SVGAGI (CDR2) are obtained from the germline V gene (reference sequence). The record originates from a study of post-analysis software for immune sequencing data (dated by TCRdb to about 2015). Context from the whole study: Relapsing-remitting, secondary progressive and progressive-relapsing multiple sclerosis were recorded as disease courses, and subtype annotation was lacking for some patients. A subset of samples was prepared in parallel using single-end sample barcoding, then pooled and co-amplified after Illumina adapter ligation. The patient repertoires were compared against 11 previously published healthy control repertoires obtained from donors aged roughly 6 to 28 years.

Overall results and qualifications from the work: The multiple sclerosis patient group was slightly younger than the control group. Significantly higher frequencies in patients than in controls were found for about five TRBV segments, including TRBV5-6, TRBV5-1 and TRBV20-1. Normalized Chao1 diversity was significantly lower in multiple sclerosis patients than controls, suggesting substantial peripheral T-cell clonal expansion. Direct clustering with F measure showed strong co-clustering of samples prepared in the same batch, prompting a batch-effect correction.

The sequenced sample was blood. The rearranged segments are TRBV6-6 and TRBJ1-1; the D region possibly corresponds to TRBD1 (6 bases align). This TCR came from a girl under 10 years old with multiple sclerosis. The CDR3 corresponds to CASSYPGDTEAFF. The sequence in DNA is TGTGCCAGCAGTTACCCAGGGGACACTGAAGCTTTCTTT.